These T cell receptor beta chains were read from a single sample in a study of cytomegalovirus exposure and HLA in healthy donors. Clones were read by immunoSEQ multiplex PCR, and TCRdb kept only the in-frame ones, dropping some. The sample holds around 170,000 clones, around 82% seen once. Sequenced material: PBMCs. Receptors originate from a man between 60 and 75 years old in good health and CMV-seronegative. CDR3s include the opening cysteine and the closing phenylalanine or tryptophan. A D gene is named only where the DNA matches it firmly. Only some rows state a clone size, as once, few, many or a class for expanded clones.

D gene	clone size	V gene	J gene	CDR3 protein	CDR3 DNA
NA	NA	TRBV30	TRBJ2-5	CAWVPETRQSHGSQYF	TGTGCCTGGGTCCCCGAAACTCGACAGTCCCACGGGTCTCAGTACTTC
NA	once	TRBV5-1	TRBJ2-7	CASSPRTDFAYGQYF	TGCGCCAGCAGCCCTCGGACAGATTTCGCCTACGGGCAGTACTTC
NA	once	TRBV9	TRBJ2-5	CASSADTRGETQYF	TGTGCCAGCAGCGCCGATACCCGCGGGGAGACCCAGTACTTC
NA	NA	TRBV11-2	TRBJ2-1	CASTLLSGGHAEQFF	TGTGCCAGCACCCTCCTTTCCGGCGGACACGCTGAGCAGTTCTTC
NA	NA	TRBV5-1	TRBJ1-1	CASSLDGVGSAEAFF	TGCGCCAGCAGCTTGGACGGGGTTGGGAGTGCTGAAGCTTTCTTT
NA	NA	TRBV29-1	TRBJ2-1	CSVDRYNEQFF	TGCAGCGTTGACAGGTACAATGAGCAGTTCTTC
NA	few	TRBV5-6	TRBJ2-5	CASSLQGETQYF	TGTGCCAGCAGCTTGCAGGGAGAGACCCAGTACTTC
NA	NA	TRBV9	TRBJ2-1	CASSVPGIEQFF	TGTGCCAGCAGCGTACCCGGTATAGAGCAGTTCTTC
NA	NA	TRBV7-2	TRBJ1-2	CASSLAVGVLYGYTF	TGTGCCAGCAGCTTAGCTGTCGGGGTTCTCTATGGCTACACCTTC
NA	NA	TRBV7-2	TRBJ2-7	CASSLEVTSPLEQYF	TGTGCCAGCAGCTTAGAGGTGACTTCCCCCTTGGAGCAGTACTTC